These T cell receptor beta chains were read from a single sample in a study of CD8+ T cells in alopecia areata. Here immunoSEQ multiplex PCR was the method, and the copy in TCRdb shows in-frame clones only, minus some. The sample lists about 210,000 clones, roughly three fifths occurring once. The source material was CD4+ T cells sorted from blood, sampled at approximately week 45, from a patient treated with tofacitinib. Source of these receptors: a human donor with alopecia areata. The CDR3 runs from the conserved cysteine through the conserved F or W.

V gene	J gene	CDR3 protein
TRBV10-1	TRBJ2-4	CASSAAGGTKNIQYF
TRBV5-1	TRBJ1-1	CASSLIGREDTEAFF
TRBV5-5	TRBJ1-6	CASSLGLPNSPLHF
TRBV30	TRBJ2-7	CAWGDSSYEQYF
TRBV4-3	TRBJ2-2	CASSQDFQGGLFF
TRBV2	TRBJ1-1	CASSLGQMNTEAFF
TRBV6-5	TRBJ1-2	CASSYKVGQGYGYTF
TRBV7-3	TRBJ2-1	CASSPMGTGASDEQFF
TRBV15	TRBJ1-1	CATSPTGQKLNTEAFF
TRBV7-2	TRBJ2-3	CASTKGVSTDTQYF
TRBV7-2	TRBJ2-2	CASSLLGSSTGELFF
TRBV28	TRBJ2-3	CASAEQMTSTDTQYF
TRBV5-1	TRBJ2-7	CASSLRTGSGEQYF
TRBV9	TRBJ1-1	CASSGTSAEAFF
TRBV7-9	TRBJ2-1	CASSLDRIGSSYNEQFF
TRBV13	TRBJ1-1	CASSLALTEAFF
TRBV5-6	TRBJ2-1	CASSYLAVETNEQFF
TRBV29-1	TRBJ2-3	CSVEPLTSNTQYF
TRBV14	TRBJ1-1	CASSQVPFGRSNTEAFF
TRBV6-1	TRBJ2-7	CASSLAQGYEQYF
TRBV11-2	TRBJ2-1	CASSWGQGPYNEQFF
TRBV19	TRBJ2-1	CASSTLRGNEQFF
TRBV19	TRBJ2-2	CASSIEGLASSTGELFF
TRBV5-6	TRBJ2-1	CASSEPGQGPYNEQFF
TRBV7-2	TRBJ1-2	CASSLGPSTF
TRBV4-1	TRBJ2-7	CASSTGTSVYEQYF
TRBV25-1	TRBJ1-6	CASSELGGGNSPLHF
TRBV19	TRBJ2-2	CASSSSSGGPWSGELFF
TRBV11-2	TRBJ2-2	CASSLGYELFF